This T cell receptor (beta chain) was sequenced for a study of T cell responses to AZD1222 COVID-19 vaccine. Broader study findings: Within unmutated variant regions lay the reported targets of nearly half of spike-specific TCRs. Seropositive status at baseline applied to only a handful of AZD1222 recipients. Spike-wide vaccine-associated CD4 TCRs dominated at 160-218 and 743-854.

Data came from immunoSEQ multiplex PCR; TCRdb stores just in-frame clones and leaves some out. The sample contains about 42,000 clones, roughly 88% of which appear only once. On this clone: The antigen is not known.

V was shortened by 1 base and J by 10 bases, with 16 bases between the two germline ends. The CDR3 is made up of 14 amino acids. Germline values: CDR1 MNHNS, CDR2 SASEGT. The source of this sequence is an adult who received the AZD1222 COVID-19 vaccine. The sequences come from peripheral blood, collected 28 days after the second AZD1222 dose. J is TRBJ1-1 and V is TRBV6-1, with D maybe TRBD1 (5 bases). In DNA form, the CDR3 reads TGTGCCAGCAGTGAAGGGGACCGGCCGGGAAGAGCTTTCTTT. It yields the protein CASSEGDRPGRAFF.